A selection of T cell receptor beta chains follows, all from one sample in a study of OX40 agonist ivuxolimab in advanced cancers. Produced via immunoSEQ multiplex PCR; TCRdb's table is partial and in-frame only. The sample holds approximately 43,000 clones, roughly nine tenths seen once. The sequencing used CD4+ or CD8+ T cells sorted from blood, collected in a trial of the OX40 agonist ivuxolimab. The receptors were sampled from an adult with an advanced solid tumor such as melanoma, head and neck, liver or kidney cancer. CDR3s include the opening cysteine and the closing phenylalanine or tryptophan. The order of the fields is J gene, D gene, V gene, clone size, CDR3 protein, CDR3 DNA. The D gene is left open where the match is weak. For some rows the clone size is stated as once, few or many, or as a class when expanded; others skip it.

TRBJ2-1,TRBD2,TRBV9,-,CASSESGGAYNEQFF,TGTGCCAGCAGCGAGAGCGGGGGGGCCTACAATGAGCAGTTCTTC
TRBJ1-2,-,TRBV6-1,-,CASSEGGTMRVYGYTF,TGTGCCAGCAGTGAAGGGGGCACCATGAGGGTATATGGCTACACCTTC
TRBJ2-5,-,TRBV7-2,-,CASSFHRVETQYF,TGTGCCAGCAGCTTCCACAGGGTAGAGACCCAGTACTTC
TRBJ2-3,TRBD2,TRBV5-6,-,CASSSVGGVSDTQYF,TGTGCCAGCAGCTCCGTTGGGGGGGTTTCAGATACGCAGTATTTT
TRBJ2-7,TRBD1,TRBV5-1,-,CASSNRQGSNGQYF,TGCGCCAGCAGCAACAGACAGGGTTCCAACGGGCAGTACTTC
TRBJ1-3,-,TRBV7-6,-,CASSLARADSGNTIYF,TGTGCCAGCAGCTTAGCGCGGGCGGACTCTGGAAACACCATATATTTT
TRBJ2-5,-,TRBV5-1,once,CASLRGTSSQETQYF,TGCGCCAGCCTAAGGGGGACATCCAGTCAAGAGACCCAGTACTTC
TRBJ2-3,-,TRBV5-4,-,CASSSADLTDTQYF,TGTGCCAGCAGCTCTGCGGACTTGACAGATACGCAGTATTTT
TRBJ2-1,-,TRBV2,-,CASSAYNEQFF,TGTGCCAGCAGCGCATACAATGAGCAGTTCTTC
TRBJ2-7,TRBD1,TRBV6-1,-,CASSHDRGYEQYF,TGTGCCAGCAGTCACGACAGGGGCTACGAGCAGTACTTC
TRBJ1-2,-,TRBV7-2,-,CASSLWQGMLNYGYTF,TGTGCCAGCAGCTTATGGCAGGGAATGCTTAACTATGGCTACACCTTC
TRBJ2-1,TRBD2,TRBV11-3,once,CASSSTSGLNEQFF,TGTGCCAGCAGCTCGACTAGCGGGCTCAATGAGCAGTTCTTC
TRBJ2-5,-,TRBV19,-,CASSQGQETQYF,TGTGCCAGTTCACAGGGCCAAGAGACCCAGTACTTC
TRBJ2-7,-,TRBV11-1,-,CASSLREVGYEQYF,TGTGCCAGCAGCTTGAGGGAGGTTGGCTACGAGCAGTACTTC
TRBJ1-2,-,TRBV11-3,-,CASSLVWSGAINYGYTF,TGTGCCAGCAGCTTAGTCTGGTCAGGGGCTATTAACTATGGCTACACCTTC
TRBJ1-6,TRBD1,TRBV6-5,-,CASSNDRGYNSPLHF,TGTGCCAGCAGCAACGACAGGGGGTATAATTCACCCCTCCACTTT
TRBJ1-2,-,TRBV5-1,few,CASSLETGGNYGYTF,TGCGCCAGCAGCTTGGAAACGGGGGGGAACTATGGCTACACCTTC
TRBJ2-3,TRBD2,TRBV7-6,-,CASSPGLVTDTQYF,TGTGCCAGCAGCCCGGGACTAGTCACAGATACGCAGTATTTT
TRBJ2-1,TRBD2,TRBV5-4,-,CASSWGREGYNEQFF,TGTGCCAGCAGCTGGGGGAGGGAGGGTTACAATGAGCAGTTCTTC
TRBJ2-5,-,TRBV5-6,-,CASSLFGLDRGETQYF,TGTGCCAGCAGCTTGTTCGGCCTGGACCGGGGGGAGACCCAGTACTTC
TRBJ2-7,-,TRBV9,once,CASSVGRGNYEQYF,TGTGCCAGCAGCGTAGGCAGGGGAAACTACGAGCAGTACTTC
TRBJ2-1,-,TRBV4-1,-,CASSTRYRVTDNEQFF,TGCGCCAGCAGCACCCGATACAGGGTCACGGACAATGAGCAGTTCTTC
TRBJ2-2,-,TRBV4-3,-,CASSQTEWSGELFF,TGCGCCAGCAGCCAGACAGAGTGGTCCGGGGAGCTGTTTTTT
TRBJ1-2,TRBD1,TRBV6-5,-,CASSRDRNLIYGYTF,TGTGCCAGCAGTCGGGACAGGAACCTGATCTATGGCTACACCTTC
TRBJ2-5,-,TRBV9,-,CASSSTPYGGMGGETQYF,TGTGCCAGCAGCTCCACCCCGTACGGTGGGATGGGGGGAGAGACCCAGTACTTC
TRBJ1-2,-,TRBV30,-,CAWKSRIYGYTF,TGTGCCTGGAAGAGTCGGATCTATGGCTACACCTTC
TRBJ1-1,-,TRBV2,few,CASSEQTAINTEAFF,TGTGCCAGCAGTGAACAGACAGCCATTAACACTGAAGCTTTCTTT
TRBJ1-3,-,TRBV7-6,-,CASSLVGSSPSGNTIYF,TGTGCCAGCAGCTTAGTGGGGAGTTCACCCTCTGGAAACACCATATATTTT
TRBJ2-1,-,TRBV2,-,CASSEAAAYNEQFF,TGTGCCAGCAGTGAGGCGGCCGCCTACAATGAGCAGTTCTTC
TRBJ2-3,TRBD1,TRBV5-6,few,CASSQPGQSIKSTDTQYF,TGTGCCAGCAGCCAACCGGGACAGTCTATTAAAAGCACAGATACGCAGTATTTT
TRBJ2-3,TRBD1,TRBV7-3,-,CASSSSAGGIEDTQYF,TGTGCCAGCAGCTCTTCGGCAGGGGGCATTGAAGATACGCAGTATTTT
TRBJ2-7,-,TRBV12-2,-,CASRPRRQALF,TGTGCAAGTCGCCCCAGGAGACAGGCACTCTTC
TRBJ2-7,TRBD1,TRBV2,-,CASSVGTEPYEQYF,TGTGCCAGCAGTGTTGGGACAGAACCCTACGAGCAGTACTTC
TRBJ2-4,TRBD1,TRBV4-3,-,CASSPGAGGPKGIQYF,TGCGCCAGCAGCCCAGGAGCAGGGGGCCCGAAGGGCATTCAGTACTTC
TRBJ1-2,-,TRBV7-3,-,CASSLRQGPGYGYTF,TGTGCCAGCAGCTTAAGGCAGGGTCCGGGCTATGGCTACACCTTC
TRBJ1-5,-,TRBV4-1,few,CASSQDWSQPQHF,TGCGCCAGCAGCCAAGATTGGTCTCAGCCCCAGCATTTT
TRBJ1-2,-,TRBV7-9,-,CASSSQTALSYGYTF,TGTGCCAGCAGCTCCCAAACTGCCCTTTCTTACGGCTACACCTTC
TRBJ2-3,-,TRBV2,-,CASSQTSSTDTQYF,TGTGCCAGCAGTCAGACGTCATCCACAGATACGCAGTATTTT
TRBJ1-6,-,TRBV5-4,-,CASSLDSQHSPLHF,TGTGCCAGCAGCTTGGACAGCCAACATTCACCCCTCCACTTT
TRBJ2-1,TRBD2,TRBV11-3,-,CASSLAYGTSSHEQFF,TGTGCCAGCAGCTTAGCCTACGGGACTAGCAGTCATGAGCAGTTCTTC
TRBJ2-1,TRBD2,TRBV20-1,-,CTAGGGDEQFF,TGCACGGCGGGGGGAGGGGATGAGCAGTTCTTC
TRBJ1-1,-,TRBV6-5,-,CASSWGGTEAFF,TGTGCCAGCAGTTGGGGGGGCACTGAAGCTTTCTTT
TRBJ2-3,TRBD2,TRBV5-4,-,CASSMEAGGGLGTDTQYF,TGTGCCAGCAGCATGGAGGCGGGGGGAGGATTAGGCACAGATACGCAGTATTTT
TRBJ1-1,-,TRBV5-4,-,CASSLEGKNTEAFF,TGTGCCAGCAGCTTGGAGGGAAAGAACACTGAAGCTTTCTTT
TRBJ1-5,-,TRBV30,-,CAWSVSGNQPQHF,TGTGCCTGGAGTGTTTCGGGCAATCAGCCCCAGCATTTT
TRBJ2-5,TRBD2,TRBV5-4,-,CASSPGGTKETQYF,TGTGCCAGCAGCCCGGGAGGGACTAAAGAGACCCAGTACTTC
TRBJ2-1,-,TRBV6-1,-,CASSGAMEQFF,TGTGCCAGCAGTGGGGCTATGGAGCAGTTCTTC
TRBJ1-2,-,TRBV4-3,-,CASSPGVQANYGYTF,TGCGCCAGCAGCCCCGGGGTCCAAGCTAACTATGGCTACACCTTC
TRBJ1-6,-,TRBV19,-,CASSMIGYNSPLHF,TGTGCCAGTAGTATGATAGGCTATAATTCACCCCTCCACTTT
TRBJ2-7,-,TRBV10-3,-,CAISDGVISYEQYF,TGTGCCATCAGTGATGGGGTAATCTCCTACGAGCAGTACTTC